The 7 T cell receptor beta chains listed next were all sequenced from one sample in a study of blood T cell repertoires in COVID-19. Assay used: immunoSEQ multiplex PCR; TCRdb lists only in-frame clones, some missing. The sample includes 150,000 or so clones, about four fifths of them seen just once. The sequenced sample was peripheral blood. These receptors were collected from a woman aged 80 or older with acute or convalescent COVID-19.

Of note for this clone: This CDR3 is also generated by other DNA sequences in the sample. The chain combines TRBV18 with TRBJ1-2; 7 nucleotides agree with TRBD1. Germline CDR1 and CDR2: KGHSH and LQKENI. The CDR3 is made up of 13 amino acids. J was trimmed by 6 bases and V by 2 bases; bases with no gene match: 3. CDR3 protein: CASSPRGGDGYTF. In DNA form, the CDR3 reads TGTGCCAGCTCACCAAGAGGGGGCGATGGCTACACCTTC.

The chain combines TRBV7-2 with TRBJ1-1, with D perhaps TRBD1 (5 bases). CDR3 size: 13 residues. V gave up 4 bases and J gave up 4 bases, with 10 bases separating them. Per germline, CDR1 SGHTA and CDR2 FQGNSA. The CDR3 is CASSWPDSTEAFF. CDR3 DNA sequence: TGTGCCAGCAGCTGGCCCGACAGCACTGAAGCTTTCTTT.

The gene calls are TRBV19 and TRBJ1-2; 7 bases line up with TRBD1. CDR1 and CDR2 (germline): LNHDA, SQIVND (reference sequence). The CDR3 loop spans 13 amino acids. Germline trimming cut 5 bases from V and 7 bases from J; bases unmatched to any gene: 7. The chain's CDR3 is CASSPLEGAGYTF. CDR3 in DNA: TGTGCCAGTAGTCCCCTCGAGGGGGCTGGCTACACCTTC.

The chain employs TRBV27 and TRBJ1-6; D possibly corresponds to TRBD1 (6 bases). The germline gives CDR1 MNHEY, CDR2 SMNVEV (reference sequence). V was clipped by 5 bases and J by 8 bases, with 16 bases between them. CDR3 length: 15 amino acids. The DNA of the CDR3 is TGTGCCAGCAGTCTGGCTGGACAGAAGTATTCACCCCTCCACTTT. Amino acid sequence: CASSLAGQKYSPLHF.

The rearrangement links TRBV6-5 to TRBJ1-1, with D possibly being TRBD1 (5 bases). The CDR3 has 13 amino acids. Germline assignment: CDR1 MNHEY and CDR2 SVGAGI. The V and J ends lost 6 bases and 4 bases respectively, with 12 bases between them. CDR3 protein: CASSVGRGTEAFF. CDR3 in DNA: TGTGCCAGCAGCGTTGGGAGGGGCACTGAAGCTTTCTTT.

This chain uses TRBV7-2 with TRBJ1-1, with a tentative D call TRBD1 (6 bases). The CDR3 length is 14 residues. CDR1 is SGHTA and CDR2 is FQGNSA in the germline V gene. Trimming cost V 2 bases and J 5 bases, with 12 bases left between them. As DNA, the CDR3 is TGTGCCAGCAGCTTATGGGGGCACGGGACTGAAGCTTTCTTT. This encodes CASSLWGHGTEAFF.

This clone was picked up one time. The chain is built from TRBV19 and TRBJ1-2, with D unresolved. The germline CDR1 and CDR2 sequences are LNHDA and SQIVND (reference sequence). The CDR3 is 13 residues long. Trimming removed 9 bases at V and 5 bases at J, with 16 bases between. In DNA form, the CDR3 reads TGTGCCAGCCACGCGGGCCAGATTTATGGCTACACCTTC. This sequence encodes CASHAGQIYGYTF.